The T cell receptor beta chain described here comes from a study of cytomegalovirus exposure and HLA in healthy donors. Across the whole study: Of 300 to 450 genotyped donors, about 81% clustered with self-reported Caucasian donors. The study, taken as a whole, reports: A further, later analysis showed that HLA-associated TCR beta chains (compared with equally common others) were more clonally expanded. Looking again later, the authors saw that most CMV-associated TCR beta chains seemed HLA-restricted.

This clone came up a few times. The target antigen is unknown. Germline V CDR1 and CDR2: SNHLY, FYNNEI. The trim removed 7 bases at V and 6 bases at J, leaving 9 bases unmatched. CDR3 length equals 13 residues. Primers included in the PCR were 60 Vbeta and 13 Jbeta primers. TCRdb's copy holds only in-frame clones and misses some; the assay was immunoSEQ multiplex PCR. The table lists about 55,000 clones, around 62% of them singletons. The chain employs TRBV2 and TRBJ2-7; 7 bases map to TRBD2. Sequencing was carried out using PBMCs. This receptor was obtained from a human donor in good health. The DNA for the CDR3 is TGTGCCAGCAAGGAGGTGGGGGGGGGCGAGCAGTACTTC. This encodes CASKEVGGGEQYF.